The T cell receptor (beta chain) under discussion was sequenced for a study of T cell responses to AZD1222 COVID-19 vaccine. Overall study results and limits: Baseline seropositivity occurred in only 5 to 7 AZD1222 recipients. The study found Spike-specific TCR breadth and depth rose after two AZD1222 doses.

V was pared by 7 bases and J by 2 bases, with 18 bases between. This CDR3 has 15 residues. CDR1 is MGHDK, CDR2 SYGVNS, per germline. Note on this clone: What it binds is not known.

Sequenced by immunoSEQ multiplex PCR; TCRdb stores in-frame clones only, minus some. This table has some 84,000 clones, 87% appearing once. This chain uses TRBV25-1 with TRBJ2-7; possible D gene TRBD1, 5 bases. Sequences were derived from peripheral blood, sampled 28 days after the second AZD1222 dose. The source of this sequence is an adult who received the AZD1222 COVID-19 vaccine. CDR3 amino acids: CASTRTGMQTYEQYF. CDR3 DNA sequence: TGTGCCAGCACTCGAACAGGCATGCAGACCTACGAGCAGTACTTC.